This is a list of T cell receptor beta chains from one sample in a study of blood T cell repertoires in COVID-19. TCRdb's table, derived via immunoSEQ multiplex PCR, lists solely in-frame clones and lacks some. This table has 130,000 to 150,000 clones, roughly nine tenths appearing once. The sequencing sample was made of PBMCs or T cells enriched from blood (not recorded which). The receptors here all came from a woman aged 40-49 years who had been exposed to COVID-19. Both conserved end residues are part of each CDR3. The D gene is left open where the match is weak. Clone sizes are given selectively: once, few, many, or a class where the clone is expanded.

V gene	J gene	clone size	D gene	CDR3 DNA	CDR3 protein
TRBV25-1	TRBJ1-5	-	-	TGTGCCAGCAGTGGGGGCCTCGACCAGCATTTT	CASSGGLDQHF
TRBV18	TRBJ2-3	-	-	TGTGCCAGCTCACCGCTGCGGAGCACAGATACGCAGTATTTT	CASSPLRSTDTQYF
TRBV12-5	TRBJ1-2	-	-	TGTGCTAGTGGTTTGGTACAGGGCTATGGCTACACCTTC	CASGLVQGYGYTF
TRBV20-1	TRBJ2-5	-	-	TGCAGTGCTAGAAGCGAGGAGACCCAGTACTTC	CSARSEETQYF
TRBV3-1/TRBV3-2	TRBJ2-2	-	-	TGTGCCAGCAGCAGGCAGGCTGGGGAGCTGTTTTTT	CASSRQAGELFF
TRBV25-1	TRBJ2-5	-	-	TGTGCCAGCAGTGAAGTTCAACCCCGGGAGACCCAGTACTTC	CASSEVQPRETQYF
TRBV9	TRBJ1-1	few	TRBD1	TGTGCCAGCAGCACTGGACAGGGAACTGAAGCTTTCTTT	CASSTGQGTEAFF
TRBV11-2	TRBJ2-3	-	-	TGTGCCAGCAGCTTAGGGCGGTGGGTCCAGGGTTCAGATACGCAGTATTTT	CASSLGRWVQGSDTQYF
TRBV21-1	TRBJ2-1	-	-	TGTGCCAGCATCCTAGCGGGAGCGAACAATGAGCAGTTCTTC	CASILAGANNEQFF
TRBV29-1	TRBJ1-2	-	-	TGCAGCGTCGAGGGGGGGGCCTATGGCTACACCTTC	CSVEGGAYGYTF
TRBV7-9	TRBJ2-2	-	TRBD2	TGTGCCAGCAGCTTAACGCTAGCGGACTTCACCGGGGAGCTGTTTTTT	CASSLTLADFTGELFF
TRBV29-1	TRBJ1-1	-	-	TGCAGCGTAGGGGGACACCAGCACAACACTGAAGCTTTCTTT	CSVGGHQHNTEAFF
TRBV5-1	TRBJ1-3	-	TRBD1	TGCGCCAGCAGCTTGGAAAGGGGGCGAAACACCATATATTTT	CASSLERGRNTIYF
TRBV11-2	TRBJ1-1	-	-	TGTGCCAGCAGCTTAGGTAGGAACACTGAAGCTTTCTTT	CASSLGRNTEAFF
TRBV5-6	TRBJ1-1	few	TRBD1	TGTGCCAGCAGCTTGGGACAGGGGGAGGAGGCTTTCTTT	CASSLGQGEEAFF
TRBV27	TRBJ2-7	-	TRBD1	TGTGCCAGCAGAAGGGACAGGGGGCCCTACGAGCAGTACTTC	CASRRDRGPYEQYF
TRBV3-1/TRBV3-2	TRBJ2-7	-	-	TGTGCCAGCAGCCCAAACAGGAACGAGCAGTACTTC	CASSPNRNEQYF
TRBV2	TRBJ2-2	-	-	TGTGCCAGCAGTGTCCTCGGGGAATCCGGGGAGCTGTTTTTT	CASSVLGESGELFF
TRBV28	TRBJ2-1	-	TRBD2	TGTGCCAGCAGTCCCCAAGTCGCTAGCGGGAGGTGGGATGAGCAGTTCTTC	CASSPQVASGRWDEQFF
TRBV28	TRBJ2-1	-	TRBD2	TGTGCCAGCAGTTTCCGGACTAGCGGTCACCTTTCAAATGAGCAGTTCTTC	CASSFRTSGHLSNEQFF
TRBV28	TRBJ2-7	-	TRBD1	TGTGCCAGCAGCCTGAACAGGGGATTGTACGAGCAGTACTTC	CASSLNRGLYEQYF
TRBV28	TRBJ1-2	-	-	TGTGCCAGCAGTACAACAGGGTATGGCTACACCTTC	CASSTTGYGYTF
TRBV4-3	TRBJ2-3	once	TRBD1	TGCGCCAGCAGCCAACGGGCAGGGGGCATTGGGGATACGCAGTATTTT	CASSQRAGGIGDTQYF
TRBV10-3	TRBJ1-2	-	-	TGTGCCATCAGTGCTGACAGAAATAACTATGGCTACACCTTC	CAISADRNNYGYTF
TRBV9	TRBJ2-7	-	TRBD1	TGTGCCAGCAGCGCGGGACAGGGCGGCTACGAGCAGTACTTC	CASSAGQGGYEQYF
TRBV19	TRBJ1-4	-	TRBD1	TGTGCCAGTAGTCCCGTCGACAGGGGAAAACTGTTTTTT	CASSPVDRGKLFF
TRBV19	TRBJ2-1	once	TRBD2	TGTGCCAGTATGACCGCGGGAGCGGACAATGAGCAGTTCTTC	CASMTAGADNEQFF
TRBV25-1	TRBJ1-2	-	TRBD1	TGTGCCAGTCATGAGGCAGGGGGCAATGGCTACACCTTC	CASHEAGGNGYTF
TRBV5-6	TRBJ1-2	-	-	TGTGCCAGCAGCTTTCCAGGGTATCCTAACTATGGCTACACCTTC	CASSFPGYPNYGYTF
TRBV10-3	TRBJ2-1	-	TRBD2	TGTGCCCTCGGGGGGGCAGGCTACAATGAGCAGTTCTTC	CALGGAGYNEQFF
TRBV7-2	TRBJ1-1	-	-	TGTGCCAGCAGCTTCCCCGGGGTCACTGAAGCTTTCTTT	CASSFPGVTEAFF
TRBV6-5	TRBJ2-7	few	TRBD1	TGTGCCAGCAGTTACGCGGGACAGGGCTCCTACGAGCAGTACTTC	CASSYAGQGSYEQYF
TRBV6-1	TRBJ2-5	-	-	TGTGCCAGCAGTGAACGGAGAGTTTTAGAGACCCAGTACTTC	CASSERRVLETQYF
TRBV19	TRBJ2-3	-	TRBD2	TGTGCCAGTAGTTCCGAAGCGGGAGTCGTATCCCCCTACACAGATACGCAGTATTTT	CASSSEAGVVSPYTDTQYF
TRBV27	TRBJ2-1	-	TRBD1	TGTGCCAGCAGTTCGGGACAGGGTCCCTACAATGAGCAGTTCTTC	CASSSGQGPYNEQFF
TRBV5-8	TRBJ2-6	once	-	TGTGCCAGCAGCCCGGCGGCGCTGTTTCGGGGTTCTGGGGCCAACGTCCTGACTTTC	CASSPAALFRGSGANVLTF
TRBV18	TRBJ2-7	-	-	TGTGCCAGCTCACGTCAGGGCTCCTACGAGCAGTACTTC	CASSRQGSYEQYF
TRBV9	TRBJ2-3	-	TRBD2	TGTGCCAGCAGCGTATGGGGGACTAGCGGGAGTGTGGATACGCAGTATTTT	CASSVWGTSGSVDTQYF
TRBV12-3/TRBV12-4	TRBJ1-1	-	-	TGTGCCAGCAGTTTCAGGGGGAACACTGAAGCTTTCTTT	CASSFRGNTEAFF
TRBV9	TRBJ1-1	-	TRBD1	TGTGCCAGCAGCTCCCGGACAGGGGGCTTGAACACTGAAGCTTTCTTT	CASSSRTGGLNTEAFF
TRBV9	TRBJ2-3	-	TRBD2	TGTGCCAGCAGCGTGTATAGCGGGAGGGGCACAGATACGCAGTATTTT	CASSVYSGRGTDTQYF